This TCR beta chain was sequenced in a study of regulatory T cells in long-lasting Graves disease. Time point in this sample: persistent/refractory GD, antithyroid drugs over 5 years with positive TRAb. PBMC-derived RNA was used for the TCR library. About this clonotype: What it binds is unknown.

Regarding the study as a whole: Those with persistent Graves' had less TCR diversity than newly diagnosed patients.

HTBI primers from iRepertoire and Arm-PCR of CDR3 regions yielded the TCR beta libraries. TCRdb itself ran the multiplex PCR reads through MiXCR, one entry per CDR3 protein. Of a few hundred thousand distinct CDR3 sequences in the sample, 20% to 25% are singletons; the top ten hold 25% to 30%. CDR3 size: 15 residues. Germline trimming cut 5 bases from V and 5 bases from J; bases unmatched to any gene: 8. Per germline, CDR1 MGHRA and CDR2 YSYEKL. This clonotype was obtained from a woman aged 35 to 49 with Graves disease. This rearrangement joins TRBV4-1 to TRBJ1-4; 7 bases are shared with TRBD1. The sequencing here drew on peripheral blood mononuclear cells (PBMCs), taken when the disease was refractory, from a patient treated with antithyroid drugs. In DNA, the CDR3 is TGCGCCAGCAGCACCCCGGGACAGCGAAATGAAAAACTGTTTTTT. Its translation is CASSTPGQRNEKLFF.